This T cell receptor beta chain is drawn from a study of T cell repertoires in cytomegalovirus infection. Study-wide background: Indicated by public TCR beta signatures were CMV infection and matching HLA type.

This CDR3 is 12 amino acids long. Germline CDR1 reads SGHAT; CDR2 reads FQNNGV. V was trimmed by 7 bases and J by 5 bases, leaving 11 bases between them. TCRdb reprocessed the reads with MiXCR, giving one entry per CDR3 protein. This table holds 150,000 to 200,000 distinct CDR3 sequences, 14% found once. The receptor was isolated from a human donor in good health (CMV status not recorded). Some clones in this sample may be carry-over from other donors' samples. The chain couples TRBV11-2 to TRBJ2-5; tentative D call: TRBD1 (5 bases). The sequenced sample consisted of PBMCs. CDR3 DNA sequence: TGTGCCAGCACCACGAAGGGGGAGACCCAGTACTTC. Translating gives CASTTKGETQYF.